Listed here are 9 T cell receptor beta chains from one sample, sequenced in a study of T cell repertoires in ileal Crohn's disease. Produced via immunoSEQ multiplex PCR; TCRdb's table is partial and in-frame only. The table records some 6,600 clones, about 83% of them present only once. Sequencing was carried out using ileal tissue. The receptors here all came from an adult with Crohn's disease.

The chain links TRBV6-6 to TRBJ2-1; possibly TRBD1 for D (6 bases). CDR3 length: 16 amino acids. V lost 0 bases to trimming and J lost 6 bases, with 15 bases between them. Germline CDR1 reads MNHNY; CDR2 reads SVGAGI (reference sequence). The chain's CDR3 is CASSYSKGDAINEQFF. The DNA of the CDR3 is TGTGCCAGCAGTTACTCGAAGGGGGATGCGATCAATGAGCAGTTCTTC.

The chain carries TRBV5-4 and TRBJ2-5, with a weak D call TRBD1 (6 bases). The J call may not be correct, given that the DNA end is closer to TRBJ2-7. This CDR3 is built from 13 residues. Germline loops: CDR1 SGHNT, CDR2 YYREEE (reference sequence). The chain's CDR3 is CASSGDTSYEQYF. The CDR3 DNA reads as TGTGCCAGCAGCGGGGACACCTCCTACGAGCAGTACTTC.

The CDR3 reads CATLGAAFYGYTF. The DNA of the CDR3 is TGTGCCACCCTAGGGGCGGCCTTCTATGGCTACACCTTC. This chain joins TRBV28 and TRBJ1-2, with D perhaps TRBD1 (5 bases). Trimming took 10 bases from V and 4 from J, leaving 16 bases between them. Germline V CDR1 and CDR2: MDHEN, SYDVKM. The CDR3 has 13 residues.

V usage is TRBV7-9 and J usage is TRBJ1-1; D perhaps matches TRBD1 (5 bases). Germline V gene lookup returns CDR1 SEHNR and CDR2 FQNEAQ (reference sequence). The CDR3 has 14 residues. V shed 1 base and J shed 3 bases, with 9 bases lying between them. CDR3 in amino acids: CASSLVGDYTEAFF. The DNA of the CDR3 is TGTGCCAGCAGCTTAGTTGGGGACTACACTGAAGCTTTCTTT.

This chain connects TRBV13 to TRBJ1-2; no firm D call. This CDR3 is 13 amino acids long. Germline V gene lookup returns CDR1 PRHDT and CDR2 FYEKMQ (reference sequence). V shed 0 bases and J shed 2 bases, with 4 bases lying between them. The DNA of the CDR3 is TGTGCCAGCAGCTTAGGACAGAACTATGGCTACACCTTC. Its protein is CASSLGQNYGYTF.

The chain has TRBV6-1 and TRBJ1-1, with a weak D call TRBD1 (6 bases). The CDR3 loop spans 14 amino acids. With 1 base removed from V and 6 bases from J, the gap between germline ends came to 12 bases. Germline V gene data show CDR1 as MNHNS and CDR2 as SASEGT. CDR3 in DNA: TGTGCCAGCAGTGAAGAGCCGGGGGGCGCTGAAGCTTTCTTT. It codes for CASSEEPGGAEAFF.

The chain recombines TRBV28 with TRBJ1-5; 7 bases map to TRBD1. This CDR3 has 15 residues. CDR1 and CDR2 (germline): MDHEN, SYDVKM. Unmatched junction bases numbered 5, after V lost 2 bases and J lost 4 bases. In nucleotides, the CDR3 is TGTGCCAGCAGTTTACCCAGGGGGGATAATCAGCCCCAGCATTTT. Translation gives CASSLPRGDNQPQHF.

The rearrangement joins TRBV4-2 to TRBJ2-3; D not resolved. Trimming cost V 0 bases and J 0 bases, with 10 bases left between them. The CDR3 is 16 amino acids. Germline CDR1 reads LGHNA; CDR2 reads YNFKEQ. DNA for the CDR3: TGTGCCAGCAGCCAAGATTGGAGAACGAGCACAGATACGCAGTATTTT. It codes for CASSQDWRTSTDTQYF.

This clone appeared once. The V and J genes are TRBV19 and TRBJ1-1; 7 positions agree with TRBD1. V gave up 1 base and J gave up 7 bases; unmatched junction bases: 3. The CDR3 runs to 13 residues. Germline assignment: CDR1 LNHDA and CDR2 SQIVND (reference sequence). CDR3 coding DNA: TGTGCCAGTAGTATAGGGAACAGGGGTGAAGCTTTCTTT. Its translation: CASSIGNRGEAFF.